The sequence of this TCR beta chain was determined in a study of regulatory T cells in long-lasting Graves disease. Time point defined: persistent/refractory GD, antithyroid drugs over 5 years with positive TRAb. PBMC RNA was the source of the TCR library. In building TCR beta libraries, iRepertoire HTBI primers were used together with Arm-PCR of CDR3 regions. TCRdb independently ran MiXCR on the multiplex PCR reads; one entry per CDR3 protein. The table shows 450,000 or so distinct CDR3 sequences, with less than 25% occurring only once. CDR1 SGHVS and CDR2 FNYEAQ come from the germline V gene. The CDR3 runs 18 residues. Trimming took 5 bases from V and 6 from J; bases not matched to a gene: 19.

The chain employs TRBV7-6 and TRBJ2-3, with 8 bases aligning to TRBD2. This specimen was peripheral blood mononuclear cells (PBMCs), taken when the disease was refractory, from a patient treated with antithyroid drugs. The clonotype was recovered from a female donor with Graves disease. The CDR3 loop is CASSPPLVAGPHLDTQYF. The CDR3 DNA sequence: TGTGCCAGCAGCCCTCCTTTAGTAGCGGGGCCCCATCTGGATACGCAGTATTTT.